The sequence of this T cell receptor beta chain was determined in a study of control samples from healthy donors and cancer patients. The assay was immunoSEQ multiplex PCR, and TCRdb's table has in-frame clones only and misses some. Of about 170,000 clones detected, 80% to 95% appear once; the ten largest clones hold roughly 4.3%. V trimming: 6 bases; J trimming: 3 bases; junction bases outside the gene matches: 4. CDR3 size: 13 residues. Germline V gene data show CDR1 as KGHSH and CDR2 as LQKENI. The genes are TRBV18 and TRBJ1-2; 7 nucleotides line up with TRBD1. This TCR came from an older woman in good health. Sequencing input: blood. The CDR3 reads CASSSTGDYGYTF. Written as DNA, the CDR3 is TGTGCCAGCTCGAGCACAGGGGACTATGGCTACACCTTC.